The rows below give T cell receptor beta chains drawn from one sample of a study of spatial heterogeneity in lung cancer. MiXCR, applied by TCRdb to the 5' RACE reads, yields one record per CDR3 protein. Found here are 2,200 or so distinct CDR3 sequences, about 2.4% of them singletons; the top ten hold around 10%. The specimen comprised lung tumor tissue, sampled at surgery. These receptors all stem from a male donor with early-stage non-small cell lung cancer. Each CDR3 is given with its conserved first and last residue. The D gene is left open where the match is weak. Not all rows give a size; the values are once, few, many and, for expanded clones, a class.

d_gene: .; abundance: large; v_gene: TRBV18; j_gene: TRBJ1-1; CDR3aa: CASSPPDKRNTEAFF; CDR3nt: TGTGCCAGCTCACCTCCGGACAAGAGAAACACTGAAGCTTTCTTT
d_gene: TRBD1; abundance: large; v_gene: TRBV10-2; j_gene: TRBJ1-1; CDR3aa: CASRGTGPLPFF; CDR3nt: TGCGCCAGCAGGGGGACAGGGCCCCTGCCTTTCTTT
d_gene: TRBD2; abundance: medium-sized; v_gene: TRBV30; j_gene: TRBJ2-3; CDR3aa: CACRRAGGRADTQYF; CDR3nt: TGTGCCTGCCGTCGGGCGGGAGGCCGGGCAGATACGCAGTATTTT
d_gene: .; abundance: few; v_gene: TRBV20-1; j_gene: TRBJ2-3; CDR3aa: CSARAADTQYF; CDR3nt: TGCAGTGCTAGAGCGGCAGATACGCAGTATTTT
d_gene: TRBD1; abundance: medium-sized; v_gene: TRBV20-1; j_gene: TRBJ2-5; CDR3aa: CSAPGTAKETQYF; CDR3nt: TGCAGTGCTCCCGGGACAGCGAAAGAGACCCAGTACTTC
d_gene: .; abundance: large; v_gene: TRBV6-6; j_gene: TRBJ1-1; CDR3aa: CASSDRRATEAFF; CDR3nt: TGTGCCAGCAGTGACAGACGTGCCACTGAAGCTTTCTTT
d_gene: .; abundance: many; v_gene: TRBV14; j_gene: TRBJ1-6; CDR3aa: CASSPAGPQGSSPLHF; CDR3nt: TGTGCCAGCAGCCCGGCGGGGCCCCAAGGTAGTTCACCCCTCCACTTT
d_gene: TRBD2; abundance: medium-sized; v_gene: TRBV6-6; j_gene: TRBJ2-1; CDR3aa: CASNSGGPRGEQFF; CDR3nt: TGTGCCAGCAATAGCGGGGGTCCGAGAGGTGAGCAGTTCTTC
d_gene: TRBD1; abundance: medium-sized; v_gene: TRBV5-1; j_gene: TRBJ1-2; CDR3aa: CASSSTPGTGVGGYTF; CDR3nt: TGCGCCAGCAGCTCTACTCCCGGGACAGGGGTAGGAGGCTACACCTTC
d_gene: TRBD2; abundance: .; v_gene: TRBV20-1; j_gene: TRBJ2-3; CDR3aa: CSVLGLASTDTQYF; CDR3nt: TGCAGTGTTCTGGGACTAGCGAGCACAGATACGCAGTATTTT
d_gene: TRBD1; abundance: medium-sized; v_gene: TRBV29-1; j_gene: TRBJ1-2; CDR3aa: CSVEDLLDRYYGYTF; CDR3nt: TGCAGCGTTGAAGACCTCTTGGACAGGTACTATGGCTACACCTTC
d_gene: .; abundance: medium-sized; v_gene: TRBV14; j_gene: TRBJ2-7; CDR3aa: CASSQQGNEQYF; CDR3nt: TGTGCCAGCAGCCAACAGGGAAACGAGCAGTACTTC
d_gene: .; abundance: medium-sized; v_gene: TRBV24-1; j_gene: TRBJ2-5; CDR3aa: CATSDGAGAHQETQYF; CDR3nt: TGTGCCACCAGTGATGGGGCCGGGGCCCATCAAGAGACCCAGTACTTC
d_gene: .; abundance: medium-sized; v_gene: TRBV25-1; j_gene: TRBJ2-7; CDR3aa: CASSELSSYEQYF; CDR3nt: TGTGCCAGCAGTGAACTAAGCTCCTACGAGCAGTACTTC
d_gene: .; abundance: medium-sized; v_gene: TRBV6-2/TRBV6-3; j_gene: TRBJ2-1; CDR3aa: CASREGYNEQFF; CDR3nt: TGTGCCAGCAGGGAGGGCTACAATGAGCAGTTCTTC
d_gene: .; abundance: many; v_gene: TRBV3-1; j_gene: TRBJ2-3; CDR3aa: CASSQSLAPPGTDTQYF; CDR3nt: TGTGCCAGCAGCCAAAGCCTAGCGCCCCCAGGGACAGATACGCAGTATTTT
d_gene: .; abundance: many; v_gene: TRBV5-5; j_gene: TRBJ2-4; CDR3aa: CASRVGLAKNIQYF; CDR3nt: TGTGCCTCCAGGGTTGGGCTAGCCAAAAACATTCAGTACTTC
d_gene: .; abundance: few; v_gene: TRBV7-9; j_gene: TRBJ2-5; CDR3aa: CASSLQGRRETQYF; CDR3nt: TGTGCCAGCAGCTTACAGGGGCGCCGGGAGACCCAGTACTTC
d_gene: TRBD2; abundance: .; v_gene: TRBV5-4; j_gene: TRBJ2-1; CDR3aa: CASSLLAGNEQFF; CDR3nt: TGTGCCAGCAGCTTACTAGCGGGGAATGAGCAGTTCTTC
d_gene: .; abundance: medium-sized; v_gene: TRBV7-9; j_gene: TRBJ2-5; CDR3aa: CASSLIAGYEETQYF; CDR3nt: TGTGCCAGCAGTCTTATAGCCGGGTACGAGGAGACCCAGTACTTC
d_gene: TRBD1; abundance: medium-sized; v_gene: TRBV7-9; j_gene: TRBJ1-3; CDR3aa: CASSHRDRGNTIYF; CDR3nt: TGTGCCAGCAGTCACCGGGACAGGGGAAACACCATATATTTT
d_gene: TRBD1; abundance: medium-sized; v_gene: TRBV29-1; j_gene: TRBJ2-1; CDR3aa: CSVRSGQVGSGVNEQFF; CDR3nt: TGCAGCGTTCGTTCCGGACAGGTCGGCTCTGGGGTCAATGAGCAGTTCTTC
d_gene: .; abundance: medium-sized; v_gene: TRBV5-6; j_gene: TRBJ2-1; CDR3aa: CASSLPEGNEQFF; CDR3nt: TGTGCCAGCAGCTTGCCCGAGGGGAATGAGCAGTTCTTC
d_gene: .; abundance: large; v_gene: TRBV30; j_gene: TRBJ1-6; CDR3aa: CAWSSSYNSPLHF; CDR3nt: TGTGCCTGGAGCAGCTCCTATAATTCACCCCTCCACTTT